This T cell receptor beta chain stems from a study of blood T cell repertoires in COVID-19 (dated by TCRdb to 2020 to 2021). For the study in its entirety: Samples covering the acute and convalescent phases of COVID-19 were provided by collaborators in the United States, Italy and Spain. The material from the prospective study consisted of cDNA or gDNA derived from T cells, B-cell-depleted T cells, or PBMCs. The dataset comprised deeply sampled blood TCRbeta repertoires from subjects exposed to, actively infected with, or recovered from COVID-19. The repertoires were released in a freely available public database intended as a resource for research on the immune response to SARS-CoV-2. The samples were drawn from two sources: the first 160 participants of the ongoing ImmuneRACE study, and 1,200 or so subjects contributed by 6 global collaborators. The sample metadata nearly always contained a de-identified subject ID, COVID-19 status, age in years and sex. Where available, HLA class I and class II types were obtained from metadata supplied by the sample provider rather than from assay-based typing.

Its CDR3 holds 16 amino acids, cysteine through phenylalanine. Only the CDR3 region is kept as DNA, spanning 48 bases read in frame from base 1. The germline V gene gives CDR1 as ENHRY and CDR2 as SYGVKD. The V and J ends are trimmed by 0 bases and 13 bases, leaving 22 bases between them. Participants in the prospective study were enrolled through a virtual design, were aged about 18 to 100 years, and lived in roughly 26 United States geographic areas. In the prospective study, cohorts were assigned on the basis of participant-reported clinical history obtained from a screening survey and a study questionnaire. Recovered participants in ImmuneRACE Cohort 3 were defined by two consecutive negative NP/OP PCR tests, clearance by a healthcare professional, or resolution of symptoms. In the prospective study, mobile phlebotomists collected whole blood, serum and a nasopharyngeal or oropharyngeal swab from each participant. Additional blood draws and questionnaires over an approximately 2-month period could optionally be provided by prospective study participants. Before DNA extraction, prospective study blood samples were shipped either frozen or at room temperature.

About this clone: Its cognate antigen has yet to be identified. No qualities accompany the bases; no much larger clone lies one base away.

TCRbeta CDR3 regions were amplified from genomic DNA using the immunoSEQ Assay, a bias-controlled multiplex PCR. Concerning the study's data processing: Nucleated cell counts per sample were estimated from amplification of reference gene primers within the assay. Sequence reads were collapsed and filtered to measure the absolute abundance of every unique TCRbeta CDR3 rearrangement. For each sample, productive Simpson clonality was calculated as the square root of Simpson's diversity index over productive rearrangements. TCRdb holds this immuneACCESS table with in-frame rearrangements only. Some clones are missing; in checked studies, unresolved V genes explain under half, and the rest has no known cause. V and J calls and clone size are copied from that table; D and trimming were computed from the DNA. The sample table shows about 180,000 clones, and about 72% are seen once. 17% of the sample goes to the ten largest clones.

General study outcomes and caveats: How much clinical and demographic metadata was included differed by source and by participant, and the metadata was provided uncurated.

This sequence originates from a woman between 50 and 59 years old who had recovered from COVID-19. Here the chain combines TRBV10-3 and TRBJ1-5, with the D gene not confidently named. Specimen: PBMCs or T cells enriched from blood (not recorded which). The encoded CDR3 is CAISESAENLAPRQHF. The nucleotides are TGTGCCATCAGTGAGTCGGCGGAGAACCTGGCCCCAAGGCAGCATTTT.